What follows are 2 T cell receptor beta chains derived from one specimen sequenced in a study of shared clonotypes between healthy human individuals. Clones were read by immunoSEQ multiplex PCR, and TCRdb kept only the in-frame ones, dropping some. Seen here are under 2.5 million clones, 85% to 95% observed once, and the top ten hold roughly 0.34%. Sequenced: naive CD4+ T cells from PBMCs. Subset denoted: CD45RA+ positively selected. Receptors originate from a man aged 18 to 30 in good health. Some clones in this sample may be carry-over from other donors' samples.

The chain recombines TRBV20-1 with TRBJ1-4; D gene uncertain. Trimming removed 2 bases from V and 8 bases from J, with 6 bases in between. The CDR3 length is 11 residues. CDR1 DFQATT and CDR2 SNEGSKA come from the germline V gene (reference sequence). The CDR3 DNA follows: TGCAGTGCTAGAAGTCGGGAAAAACTGTTTTTT. It encodes CSARSREKLFF.

Written as DNA, the CDR3 is TGTGCCAGTAGTCCCCGGGACTTCTCCTACAATGAGCAGTTCTTC. Translated: CASSPRDFSYNEQFF. The chain links TRBV19 to TRBJ2-1, with D maybe TRBD2 (6 bases). The germline gives CDR1 LNHDA, CDR2 SQIVND (reference sequence). The V gene lost 5 bases and the J gene lost 0 bases, with 11 bases spanning the gap. The CDR3 contains 15 residues.